The present TCR beta chain was sequenced within a study of control samples from healthy donors and cancer patients. The repertoire was sequenced with immunoSEQ multiplex PCR; TCRdb's copy has only in-frame clones and lacks some. The sample consists of 130,000 or so clones, under 95% of them appearing once. There are 13 residues in the CDR3. Trimming took 4 bases from V and 9 from J, leaving 15 bases between them. The receptor was derived from a man aged 35 to 55 in good health. The V call is TRBV12-3 or TRBV12-4, the J call TRBJ1-1, with D possibly being TRBD1 (6 bases). Sequenced: blood. In nucleotides, the CDR3 is TGTGCCAGCAGTTCGCACTCTGACAGGAAAGCTTTCTTT. It is translated as CASSSHSDRKAFF.